This TCR beta chain was captured by sequencing in a study of shared clonotypes between healthy human individuals. Sequencing used immunoSEQ multiplex PCR; TCRdb keeps in-frame clones, though not all of them. The table shows more than 500,000 clones, with about 96% occurring only once. Germline CDR1 is SGHAT and CDR2 is FQNNGV. Between the trimmed V and J ends, which lost 1 base and 0 bases, there was a span of 11 bases. CDR3 length equals 16 residues. The specimen sequenced was naive CD4+ T cells sorted from blood. Subset denoted: CD45RA+ positively selected. This chain uses TRBV11-2 with TRBJ2-3; D unresolved. The TCR was taken from a woman aged 30 to 39 in good health. For the CDR3, the DNA is TGTGCCAGCAGCTTAGGAGTAAAAACTAGCACAGATACGCAGTATTTT. Translating it yields CASSLGVKTSTDTQYF.